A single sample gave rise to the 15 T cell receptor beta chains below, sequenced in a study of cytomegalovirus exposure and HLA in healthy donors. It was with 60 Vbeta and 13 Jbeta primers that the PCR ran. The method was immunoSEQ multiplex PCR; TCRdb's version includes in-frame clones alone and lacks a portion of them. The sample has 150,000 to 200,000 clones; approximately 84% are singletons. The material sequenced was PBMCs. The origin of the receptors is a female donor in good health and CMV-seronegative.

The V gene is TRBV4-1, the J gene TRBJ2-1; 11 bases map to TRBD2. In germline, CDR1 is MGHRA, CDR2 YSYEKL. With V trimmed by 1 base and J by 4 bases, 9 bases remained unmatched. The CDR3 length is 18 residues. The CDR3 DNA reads TGCGCCAGCAGCCAAGTTGATAGCGGGGGGGCGGGGTACAATGAGCAGTTCTTC. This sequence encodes CASSQVDSGGAGYNEQFF.

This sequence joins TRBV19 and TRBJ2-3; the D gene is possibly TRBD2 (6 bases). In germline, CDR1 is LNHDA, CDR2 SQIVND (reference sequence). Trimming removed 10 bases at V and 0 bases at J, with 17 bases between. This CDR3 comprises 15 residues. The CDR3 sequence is CATKGGWGSTDTQYF. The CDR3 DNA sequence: TGTGCCACTAAGGGAGGTTGGGGAAGCACAGATACGCAGTATTTT.

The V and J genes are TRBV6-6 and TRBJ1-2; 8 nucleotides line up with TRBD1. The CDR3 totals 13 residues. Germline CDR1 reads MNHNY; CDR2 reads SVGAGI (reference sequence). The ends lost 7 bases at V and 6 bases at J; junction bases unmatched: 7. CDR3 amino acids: CASTSDRANGYTF. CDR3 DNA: TGTGCCAGCACTTCGGACAGGGCGAATGGCTACACCTTC.

CDR3 nucleotide sequence: TGCGCCAGCAGCTTGGGGGAGGGGGGCTGGGCAGTATATTTT. It yields the protein CASSLGEGGWAVYF. The J gene is TRBJ1-3, the V gene TRBV4-1; tentatively, D is TRBD1 (6 bases). Deletions cut 5 bases from V and 14 bases from J, with 22 bases between. CDR1 and CDR2 from the germline V gene are MGHRA and YSYEKL. CDR3 length: 14 amino acids.

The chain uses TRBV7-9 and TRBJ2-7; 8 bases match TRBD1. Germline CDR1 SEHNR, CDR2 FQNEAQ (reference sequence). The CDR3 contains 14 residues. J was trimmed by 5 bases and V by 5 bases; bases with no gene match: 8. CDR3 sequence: CASSPRTGYDEQYF. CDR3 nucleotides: TGTGCCAGCAGCCCCAGGACAGGGTACGACGAGCAGTACTTC.

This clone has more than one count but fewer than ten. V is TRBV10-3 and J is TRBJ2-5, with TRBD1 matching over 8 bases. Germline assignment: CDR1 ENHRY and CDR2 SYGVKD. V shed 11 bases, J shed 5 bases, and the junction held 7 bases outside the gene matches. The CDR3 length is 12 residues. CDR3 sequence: CAVAGGEETQYF. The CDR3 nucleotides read TGTGCCGTCGCAGGGGGCGAGGAGACCCAGTACTTC.

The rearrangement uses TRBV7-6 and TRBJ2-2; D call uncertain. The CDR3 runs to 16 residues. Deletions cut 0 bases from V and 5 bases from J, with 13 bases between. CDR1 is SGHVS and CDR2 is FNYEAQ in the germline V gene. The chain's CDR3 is CASSLAPLADTGELFF. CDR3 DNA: TGTGCCAGCAGCTTAGCCCCCCTCGCGGATACCGGGGAGCTGTTTTTT.

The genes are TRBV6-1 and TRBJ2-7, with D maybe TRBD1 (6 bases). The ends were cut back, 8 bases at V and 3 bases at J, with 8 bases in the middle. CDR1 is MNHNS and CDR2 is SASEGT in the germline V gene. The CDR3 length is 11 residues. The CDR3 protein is CASLQGYEQYF. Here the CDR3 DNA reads TGTGCCAGCCTACAGGGCTACGAGCAGTACTTC.

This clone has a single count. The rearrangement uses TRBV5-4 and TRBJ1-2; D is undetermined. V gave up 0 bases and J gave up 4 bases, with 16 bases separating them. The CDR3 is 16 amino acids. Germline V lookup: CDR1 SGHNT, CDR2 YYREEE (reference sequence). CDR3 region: CASSLGVRSRLYGYTF. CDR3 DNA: TGTGCCAGCAGCTTGGGGGTCAGATCCCGACTCTATGGCTACACCTTC. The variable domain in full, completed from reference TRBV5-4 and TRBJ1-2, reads ETGVTQSPTHLIKTRGQQVTLRCSSQSGHNTVSWYQQALGQGPQFIFQYYREEENGRGNFPPRFSGLQFPNYSSELNVNALELDDSALYLCASSLGVRSRLYGYTFGSGTRLTVV.

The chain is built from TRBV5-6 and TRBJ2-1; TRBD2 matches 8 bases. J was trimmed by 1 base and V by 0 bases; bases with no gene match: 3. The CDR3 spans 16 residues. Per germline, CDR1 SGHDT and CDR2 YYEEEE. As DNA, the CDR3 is TGTGCCAGCAGCTTGGCTCGCGGGGGGTCCTACAATGAGCAGTTCTTC. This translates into CASSLARGGSYNEQFF.

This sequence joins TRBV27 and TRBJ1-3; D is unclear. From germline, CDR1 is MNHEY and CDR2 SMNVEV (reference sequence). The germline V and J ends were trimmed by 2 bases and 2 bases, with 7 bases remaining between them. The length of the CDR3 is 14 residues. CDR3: CASSLGGPGNTIYF. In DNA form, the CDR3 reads TGTGCCAGCAGTTTAGGTGGGCCTGGAAACACCATATATTTT.

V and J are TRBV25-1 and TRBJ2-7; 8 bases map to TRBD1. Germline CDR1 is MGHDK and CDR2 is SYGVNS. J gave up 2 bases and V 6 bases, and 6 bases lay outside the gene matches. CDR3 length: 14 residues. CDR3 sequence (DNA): TGTGCCAGCAGAGTACAGGGGGGTCCCTACGAGCAGTACTTC. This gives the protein CASRVQGGPYEQYF.

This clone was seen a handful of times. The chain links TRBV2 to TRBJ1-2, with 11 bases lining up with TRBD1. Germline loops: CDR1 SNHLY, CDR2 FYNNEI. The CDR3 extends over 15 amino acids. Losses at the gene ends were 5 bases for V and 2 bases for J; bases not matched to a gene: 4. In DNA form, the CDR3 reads TGTGCCAGCAGTATAGGACAGGGGGCGAACTATGGCTACACCTTC. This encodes CASSIGQGANYGYTF.

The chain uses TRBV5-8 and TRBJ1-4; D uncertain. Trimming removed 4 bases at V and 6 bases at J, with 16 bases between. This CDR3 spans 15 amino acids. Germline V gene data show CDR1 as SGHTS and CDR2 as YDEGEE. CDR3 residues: CASSLAGYKDEKLFF. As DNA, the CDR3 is TGTGCCAGCAGCCTGGCGGGGTATAAGGATGAAAAACTGTTTTTT.

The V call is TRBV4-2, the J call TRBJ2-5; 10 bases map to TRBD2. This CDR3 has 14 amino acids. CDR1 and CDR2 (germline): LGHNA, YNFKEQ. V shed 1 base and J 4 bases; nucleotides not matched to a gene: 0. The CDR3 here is CASSQGTSGETQYF. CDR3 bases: TGTGCCAGCAGCCAAGGGACTAGCGGAGAGACCCAGTACTTC.